This T cell receptor (beta chain) was obtained from a study of T cell repertoires in cytomegalovirus infection. Study context: Carrying CMV and the relevant HLA type showed in public TCR beta signatures. Whole-study results and caveats: It was HLA-C-restricted CMV-specific TCR beta clonotypes that dominated the response ex vivo. There were carriers of CMV plus the relevant HLA, and cumulative public TCR beta family frequency identified them.

TCRdb redid the calling of the reads with MiXCR, one entry per CDR3 protein. The sample gives fewer than 300,000 distinct CDR3 sequences, about 23% of which show up once; approximately 13% is in the top ten. This clonotype has just a few counts. Antigen specificity is unknown. V shed 3 bases and J 2 bases; nucleotides not matched to a gene: 2. The CDR3 length is 15 residues. The germline V gene encodes CDR1 SEHNR and CDR2 FQNEAQ (reference sequence). The sequence was obtained from a human donor in good health (CMV status not recorded). Some clones in this sample may be carry-over from other donors' samples. Specimen: PBMCs. This rearrangement joins TRBV7-9 to TRBJ1-5; 9 bases map to TRBD1. The CDR3 DNA reads TGTGCCAGCAGCTTCTGGGACAGGGGCAATCAGCCCCAGCATTTT. Encoded protein: CASSFWDRGNQPQHF.